There are many counts of the clone carrying this T cell receptor (beta chain). The target antigen is unknown. This sample is part of a study of T-cell reconstitution after alpha-beta-depleted transplantation in children. CDR3 length: 12 residues. Trimming cost V 5 bases and J 1 base, with 6 bases left between them. Germline assignment: CDR1 SGHRS and CDR2 YFSETQ. Notes on the study in general: Several hundred rapidly expanded clones from non-depleted graft cells reportedly supplied alpha-beta T cells about two months post-transplant. Several patients had high TCRbeta diversity at day 60; it came from surviving recipient T cells and thymic progenitors.

The authors prepared the TCRbeta library with unique molecular identifiers. One entry per CDR3 protein, called by TCRdb with MiXCR from the PCR reads. The profile shows about 170,000 distinct CDR3 sequences, around 10% of them singletons. The sample in question was PBMCs, obtained before TCRalphabeta/CD19-depleted stem cell transplant. The receptor was derived from a boy between 2 and 15 years old with acute myeloid leukemia, due to receive a stem cell transplant. This chain links TRBV5-1 with TRBJ2-5, with D perhaps matching TRBD2 (6 bases). CDR3 protein: CASRLAQETQYF. Written as DNA, the CDR3 is TGCGCCAGCAGACTAGCCCAAGAGACCCAGTACTTC.